The T cell receptor (beta chain) under discussion was sequenced for a study of Ad26.COV2.S vaccination and SARS-CoV-2 variants. Across the whole study: This donor came from the COV1001 trial of Ad26.COV2.S. Study observations and caveats: Vaccine recipients had higher spike-specific TCR breadth than placebo recipients.

Method: immunoSEQ multiplex PCR; TCRdb's copy keeps in-frame clones and lacks some. The table has about 420,000 clones, around nine tenths seen once; the top ten hold 3.6%. To note about this clone: Its antigen remains unidentified.

This sample's treatment: roughly 18 received Ad26.COV2.S at low or high dose, single or two shots; about 5 received placebo; per-sample allocation not given. Each sample was drawn 63 days after the first injection (of vaccine or placebo). Boston hosted the donor, who was an adult aged 18-55 years. The CDR3 runs to 15 residues. Germline V CDR1 and CDR2: SGHRS, YFSETQ. Trimming took 2 bases from V and 7 from J; bases not matched to a gene: 8. The J gene is TRBJ2-1, the V gene TRBV5-1; 8 positions agree with TRBD2. The sample here was peripheral blood, taken in a trial of Ad26.COV2.S vaccine versus placebo. This sequence was found in a person aged 18-65 years who received the Ad26.COV2.S COVID-19 vaccine or a placebo. The CDR3 region is CASSFVVAGRNEQFF. As DNA, the CDR3 is TGCGCCAGCAGCTTTGTGGTAGCGGGGCGGAATGAGCAGTTCTTC.